Here is one T cell receptor beta chain with its context. The repertoire was sequenced with immunoSEQ multiplex PCR; TCRdb's copy has only in-frame clones and lacks some. Of 90,000 to 95,000 clones in the sample, over 80% were seen once. The CDR3 is made up of 18 amino acids. Germline CDR1 and CDR2: WNHNN and SYGVQD (reference sequence). Trimming took 8 bases from V and 0 from J; bases not matched to a gene: 11. This specimen belongs to a study of T cell changes during pregnancy in multiple sclerosis. The specimen comprised peripheral blood, sampled in the first trimester of pregnancy. The chain combines TRBV10-1 with TRBJ2-6; TRBD1 matches at 9 bases. The source of this sequence is a female donor with multiple sclerosis, enrolled in a pregnancy study. CDR3 sequence reads: CASCTTGTGLSGANVLTF. Here the CDR3 DNA reads TGCGCCAGCTGTACTACCGGGACAGGGCTCTCTGGGGCCAACGTCCTGACTTTC.